Reported below is one T cell receptor beta chain. The sample is drawn from a study of blood T cell repertoires in COVID-19. Study as a whole: Spain, Italy and the United States supplied samples that represented acute and convalescent COVID-19.

The germline V gene has CDR1 MDHEN and CDR2 SYDVKM. Trimming removed 9 bases at V and 7 bases at J, with 12 bases between. This CDR3 has 12 amino acids. Study processing details: Using reference gene primer amplification, nucleated cell counts were estimated. TCRdb's table, derived via immunoSEQ multiplex PCR, lists solely in-frame clones and lacks some. Clone size and the V and J calls come from that table; the DNA yielded D and trimming. The sample has about 170,000 clones, around 82% seen once. The rearrangement uses TRBV28 and TRBJ1-4; D is uncertain. The specimen was peripheral blood. The sequence came from an elderly woman with active or convalescent COVID-19. The CDR3 coding sequence is TGTGCCAGTAGACTATTTGGTGAAAAACTGTTTTTT. Protein sequence: CASRLFGEKLFF.